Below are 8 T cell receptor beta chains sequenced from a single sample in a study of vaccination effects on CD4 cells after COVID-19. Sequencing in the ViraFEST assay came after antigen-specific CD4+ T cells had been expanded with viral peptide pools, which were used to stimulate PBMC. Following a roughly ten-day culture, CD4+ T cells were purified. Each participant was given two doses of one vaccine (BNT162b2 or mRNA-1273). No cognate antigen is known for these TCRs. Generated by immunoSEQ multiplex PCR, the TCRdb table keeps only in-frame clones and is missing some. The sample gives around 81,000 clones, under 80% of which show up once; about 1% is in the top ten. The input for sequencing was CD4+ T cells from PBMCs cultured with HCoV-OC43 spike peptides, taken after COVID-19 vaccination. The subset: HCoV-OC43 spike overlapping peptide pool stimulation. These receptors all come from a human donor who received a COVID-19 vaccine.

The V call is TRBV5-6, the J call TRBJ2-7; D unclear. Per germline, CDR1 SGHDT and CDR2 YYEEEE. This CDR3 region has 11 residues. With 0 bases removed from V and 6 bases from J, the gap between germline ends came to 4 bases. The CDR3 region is CASSLATEQYV. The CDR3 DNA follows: TGTGCCAGCAGCTTGGCCACCGAGCAGTACGTC.

This chain's CDR3 is CASSVGSLGGTEAFF. As DNA, the CDR3 is TGTGCCAGCAGCGTAGGGAGTCTGGGGGGCACTGAAGCTTTCTTT. The chain joins TRBV9 to TRBJ1-1; the D gene is possibly TRBD1 (5 bases). The V gene's germline CDR1 is SGDLS and CDR2 YYNGEE. This CDR3 is 15 amino acids long. Trimming removed 0 bases from V and 4 bases from J, with 13 bases in between.

The CDR3 DNA reads TGTGCCAGCAGTGACGGCAGGGGGCTCTATGGCTACACCTTC. This sequence encodes CASSDGRGLYGYTF. The gene calls are TRBV6-4 and TRBJ1-2; 8 bases are shared with TRBD1. The V gene's germline CDR1 is MRHNA and CDR2 SNTAGT. The CDR3 covers 14 residues. Germline trimming cut 2 bases from V and 4 bases from J; bases unmatched to any gene: 3.

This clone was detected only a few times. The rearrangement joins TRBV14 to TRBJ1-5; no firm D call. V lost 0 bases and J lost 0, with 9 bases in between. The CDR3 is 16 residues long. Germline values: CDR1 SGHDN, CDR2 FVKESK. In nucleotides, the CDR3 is TGTGCCAGCAGCCAAGATGCCACATATAGCAATCAGCCCCAGCATTTT. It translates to CASSQDATYSNQPQHF.

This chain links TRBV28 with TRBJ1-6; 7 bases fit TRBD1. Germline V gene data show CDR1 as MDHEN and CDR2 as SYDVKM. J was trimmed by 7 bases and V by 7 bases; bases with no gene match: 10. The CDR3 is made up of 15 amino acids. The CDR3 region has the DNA TGTGCCAGCACCCTCTCCGGGACAGAGAATTCACCCCTCCACTTT. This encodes CASTLSGTENSPLHF.

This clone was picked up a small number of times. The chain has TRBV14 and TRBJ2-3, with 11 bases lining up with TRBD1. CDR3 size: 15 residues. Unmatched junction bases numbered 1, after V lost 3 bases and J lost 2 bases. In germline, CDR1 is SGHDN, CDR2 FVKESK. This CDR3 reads CASSHGQGATDTQYF. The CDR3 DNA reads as TGTGCCAGCAGCCATGGACAGGGGGCCACAGATACGCAGTATTTT.

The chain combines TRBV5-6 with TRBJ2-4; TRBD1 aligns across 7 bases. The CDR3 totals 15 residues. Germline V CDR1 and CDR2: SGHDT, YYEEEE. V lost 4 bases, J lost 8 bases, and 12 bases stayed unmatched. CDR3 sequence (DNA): TGTGCCAGCAGCAAACAGAAGACAGGGACGGACATTCAGTACTTC. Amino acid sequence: CASSKQKTGTDIQYF. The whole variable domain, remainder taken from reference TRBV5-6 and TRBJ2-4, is DAGVTQSPTHLIKTRGQQVTLRCSPKSGHDTVSWYQQALGQGPQFIFQYYEEEERQRGNFPDRFSGHQFPNYSSELNVNALLLGDSALYLCASSKQKTGTDIQYFGAGTRLSVL.

The CDR3 bases are TGTGCCAGCAGCCAAGCGCTAGTGGTCGGATTGGATGAGCAGTTCTTC. Translating it yields CASSQALVVGLDEQFF. The genes are TRBV14 and TRBJ2-1; D is ambiguous. The V gene lost 1 base and the J gene lost 8 bases, with 18 bases spanning the gap. Germline V gene data show CDR1 as SGHDN and CDR2 as FVKESK. The CDR3 consists of 16 residues.